This T cell receptor beta chain came from a study of T cell clonotyping in hematopoietic cell transplantation. About this clone itself: Its antigen is as yet unknown.

The CDR3 extends over 13 amino acids. Trimming took 8 bases from V and 2 from J, leaving 15 bases between them. The germline V gene encodes CDR1 SQVTM and CDR2 ANQGSEA. Sequenced by immunoSEQ multiplex PCR; TCRdb stores in-frame clones only, minus some. The sample records about 69,000 clones, around 94% being singletons. The study, taken as a whole, reports: At the given depth, recipient repertoires were over 95% de novo clonotypes.

The clonotype comes from a man over 45 in good health. Some clones in this sample may be carry-over from other donors' samples. The sample taken for sequencing was peripheral blood mononuclear cells. The V gene is TRBV29-1, the J gene TRBJ1-1, with unresolved D. The CDR3 is CSTWSRGNTEAFF. CDR3 bases: TGCAGCACTTGGTCTCGCGGAAACACTGAAGCTTTCTTT.